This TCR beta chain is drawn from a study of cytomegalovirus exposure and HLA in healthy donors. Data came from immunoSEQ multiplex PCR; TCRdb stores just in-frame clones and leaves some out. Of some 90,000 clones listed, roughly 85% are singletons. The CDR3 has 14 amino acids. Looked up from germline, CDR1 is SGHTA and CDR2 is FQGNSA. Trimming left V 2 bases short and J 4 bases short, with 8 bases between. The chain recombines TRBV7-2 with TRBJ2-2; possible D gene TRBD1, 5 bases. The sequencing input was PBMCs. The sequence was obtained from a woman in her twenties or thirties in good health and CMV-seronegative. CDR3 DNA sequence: TGTGCCAGCAGCTTAAGTCAGGGCACCGGGGAGCTGTTTTTT. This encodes CASSLSQGTGELFF.